The source of this T cell receptor beta chain is a study of blood T cells in healthy people across ages (dated by TCRdb to between 2015 and 2016). In terms of the full investigation: Template switching captured roughly one uniquely barcoded TCR beta cDNA molecule per two T cells in model experiments. Age-related changes in TCR beta repertoire diversity were measured in the study by deep sequencing normalized with unique cDNA molecular identifiers. Four age groups were formed from the donors: young (average 16 years), middle-aged (approximately 41), aged (around 68) and long-lived (82). To avoid experimental bias, donors of different ages were randomly spread across the sequencing lanes. The study analyzed two additional independent replicas of 1 million unique cDNA reads from the same blood draw for two donors, one aged 18 to 29 and one aged 80 or older. Overall study outcomes, separate from this receptor: Observed TCR beta diversity per million T cells fell roughly linearly with age, and a significant reduction was already apparent by age about 38. The CMV infection status of donors was not known, potentially confounding age-related changes in expanded clonotypes. Conclusive comparison of naive and antigen-experienced compartments was prevented by the profiling of bulk unsorted PBMCs. Observed TCR beta diversity correlated strongly with the percentage of naive T cells measured by flow cytometry. Compared with the aged group, more naive CD4+ T cells, fewer expanded clones and increased TCR diversity were shown by the long-lived group, suggesting age selection. Estimates of total diversity based on one million sequenced T cells were considered lower bounds and underestimates.

Receptor libraries were prepared by 5' RACE. Sequencing relied on an Illumina HiSeq 2500. A second PCR of roughly 7 to 12 cycles was run with a J-beta primer mix and a sample-barcoded 5' primer. A template-switch 5' adaptor carrying 12 random nucleotides introduced a unique molecular identifier onto each TCR beta cDNA molecule. Each sample yielded at least 2.5 million CDR3-containing paired-end reads. First-strand cDNA was synthesized from all RNA with the Mint cDNA synthesis kit, primed by a TRBC-specific oligonucleotide. All cDNA was treated with uracil-DNA glycosylase and then went through a first 18-cycle PCR with the universal primers M1SS and BC2_uni_R. In the authors' own workflow: Each sample was normalized by randomly selecting 1 million high-quality reads, each carrying a distinct molecular identifier. Instead of being binned into consensus sequences, reads with shared molecular identifiers were discarded. MiTCR, with a Q25 quality threshold and the strictest error-elimination algorithm, was used for CDR3 identification, clonotype clustering and error correction. A nonparametric unseen species model using Euler transformation provided a lower-bound estimate of total TCR beta diversity. TCRdb trimmed public reads at Q25 via fastp, called clones via MiXCR and kept in-frame beta chains. CDR3 protein duplicates are merged, each entry listing the most common genes and DNA. The V and J calls follow TCRdb's processing rather than the paper's. This sample comprises fewer than 900,000 distinct CDR3 sequences, approximately 35% of them detected only once. 10% to 15% of the sample is held by the ten biggest clonotypes.

In its sample, this clonotype was seen a few times. Its antigen is still unknown. Base qualities are missing; no much larger clone stands one base away. The donors were some 39 Caucasian individuals from Russia, aged about 6 to 100 years, who were systemically healthy. Approximately 10 milliliters of peripheral blood were collected from each donor into EDTA-treated Vacutainer tubes. Ficoll-Paque density-gradient centrifugation was used to isolate PBMCs, with at least 7 million obtained per sample. Trizol reagent was used to extract total RNA from the PBMCs, yielding at least 5.5 micrograms per sample. For every donor, an aliquot of PBMCs went through flow cytometry to measure the percentages of naive CD45RAhigh/CD27high T cells. Compared with germline, V lacks 6 bases and J lacks 0 bases; bases without a gene match: 2. The germline V gene sets CDR1 to SNHLY and CDR2 to FYNNEI. Measured from the cysteine to the phenylalanine, the CDR3 is 15 residues long. Kept here is only the CDR3 DNA, which spans 45 bases and is read in frame from base 1.

The rearrangement joined TRBV2 to TRBJ2-5; 12 middle bases align to TRBD2. Material for sequencing was blood. The sequence was collected from a man aged 18 to 35 in good health. The DNA sequence is given as TGTGCCAGCAGCGGACTAGCGGGGTACCAAGAGACCCAGTACTTC. The translation is CASSGLAGYQETQYF.